This T cell receptor (beta chain) was profiled in a study of cytomegalovirus exposure and HLA in healthy donors. General study points: Cytomegalovirus status was reportedly diagnosed by the classifier with high specificity and sensitivity. A later analysis linked a missense variant in DCLRE1C to the trimming of TCR beta V and J genes.

A multiplex PCR was run with 60 Vbeta primers and 13 Jbeta primers. Method: immunoSEQ multiplex PCR; TCRdb's copy keeps in-frame clones and lacks some. The sample lists some 110,000 clones; about 81% were seen once. CDR3 length equals 14 residues. Trimming cost V 4 bases and J 6 bases, with 15 bases left between them. Per germline, CDR1 LNHDA and CDR2 SQIVND (reference sequence). In regard to this clone: Its target is not known.

The sample taken for sequencing was PBMCs. The TCR sequence derives from a woman younger than 45 in good health and CMV-seronegative. The chain couples TRBV19 to TRBJ1-2, with D possibly being TRBD1 (5 bases). CDR3 in amino acids: CASSTFLGGDGYTF. DNA for the CDR3: TGTGCCAGTAGTACCTTTTTGGGGGGGGATGGCTACACCTTC.